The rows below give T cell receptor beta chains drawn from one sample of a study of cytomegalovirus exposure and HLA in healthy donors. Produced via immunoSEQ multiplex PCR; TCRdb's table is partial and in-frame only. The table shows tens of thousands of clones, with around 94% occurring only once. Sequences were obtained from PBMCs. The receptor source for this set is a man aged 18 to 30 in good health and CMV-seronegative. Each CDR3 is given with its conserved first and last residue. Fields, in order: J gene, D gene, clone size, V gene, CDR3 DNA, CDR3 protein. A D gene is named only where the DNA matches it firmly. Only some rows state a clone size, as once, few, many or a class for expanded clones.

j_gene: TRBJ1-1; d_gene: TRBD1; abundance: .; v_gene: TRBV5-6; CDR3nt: TGTGCCAGCAGCTTGGGCCCGACAGGGTTGAGGACTGAAGCTTTCTTT; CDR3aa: CASSLGPTGLRTEAFF
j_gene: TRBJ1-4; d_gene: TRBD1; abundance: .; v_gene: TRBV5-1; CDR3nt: TGCGCCAGCAGCTTGGGGGACAGCATAGAAAAACTGTTTTTT; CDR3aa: CASSLGDSIEKLFF
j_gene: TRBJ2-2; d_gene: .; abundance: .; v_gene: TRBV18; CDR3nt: TGTGCCAGCTCACCAACCTATTCGAACACCGGGGAGCTGTTTTTT; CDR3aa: CASSPTYSNTGELFF
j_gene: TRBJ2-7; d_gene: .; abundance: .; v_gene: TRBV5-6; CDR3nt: TGTGCCAGCAGCCTCGGGGGTTCATCCTACGAGCAGTACTTC; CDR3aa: CASSLGGSSYEQYF
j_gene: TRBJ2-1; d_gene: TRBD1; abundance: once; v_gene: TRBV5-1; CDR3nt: TGCGCCAGCAGCCAAGGGACAGTTACCCTTTACAATGAGCAGTTCTTC; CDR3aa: CASSQGTVTLYNEQFF
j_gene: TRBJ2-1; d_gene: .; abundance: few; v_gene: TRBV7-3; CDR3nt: TGTGCCAGCAGCTTAACTAGACTCAGCTCCTACAATGAGCAGTTCTTC; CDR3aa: CASSLTRLSSYNEQFF
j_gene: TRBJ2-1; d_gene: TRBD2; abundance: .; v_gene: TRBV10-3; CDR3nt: TGTGCCACTAGCCTGGGACGTGGCGGGGGGACCTACAATGAGCAGTTCTTC; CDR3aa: CATSLGRGGGTYNEQFF
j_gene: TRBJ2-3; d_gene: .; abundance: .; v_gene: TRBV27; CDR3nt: TGTGCCAGCAGTTCATTTGGGGGGTCAGATACGCAGTATTTT; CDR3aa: CASSSFGGSDTQYF
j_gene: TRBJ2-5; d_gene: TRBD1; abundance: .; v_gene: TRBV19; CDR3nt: TGTGCCAGTAGTATTGGGACAGGGGGTGGGGAGACCCAGTACTTC; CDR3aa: CASSIGTGGGETQYF
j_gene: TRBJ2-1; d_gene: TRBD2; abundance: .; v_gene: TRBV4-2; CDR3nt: TGTGCCAGCAGCCAAGGCCTAGCGGATGAGCAGTTCTTC; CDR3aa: CASSQGLADEQFF
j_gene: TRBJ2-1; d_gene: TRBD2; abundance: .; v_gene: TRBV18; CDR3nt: TGTGCCAGCTCACCACTGACTAGCGCTTTGAATGAGCAGTTCTTC; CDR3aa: CASSPLTSALNEQFF
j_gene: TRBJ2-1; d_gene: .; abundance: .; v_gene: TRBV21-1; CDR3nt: TGTGCCAGCAGTGGGGAGCGGGAGGATGAGCAGTTCTTC; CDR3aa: CASSGEREDEQFF
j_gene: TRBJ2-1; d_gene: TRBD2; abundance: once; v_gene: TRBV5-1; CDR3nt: TGCGCCAGCAGCTTGGGGACTAGCGGGGGGCATGAGCAGTTCTTC; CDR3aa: CASSLGTSGGHEQFF
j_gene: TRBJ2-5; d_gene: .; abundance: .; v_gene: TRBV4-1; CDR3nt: TGCGCCAGCAGCCAAGGAGGCGGGGCCGGAGAGACCCAGTACTTC; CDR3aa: CASSQGGGAGETQYF
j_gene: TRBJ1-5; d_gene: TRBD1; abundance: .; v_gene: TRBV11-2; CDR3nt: TGTGCCAGCAGCTTAGGGGACAGGGGATCATGGAATCAGCCCCAGCATTTT; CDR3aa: CASSLGDRGSWNQPQHF
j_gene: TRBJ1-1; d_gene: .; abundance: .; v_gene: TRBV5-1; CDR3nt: TGCGCCAGCAGCTTGAGACCGGACAGCCAGAACACTGAAGCTTTCTTT; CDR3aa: CASSLRPDSQNTEAFF
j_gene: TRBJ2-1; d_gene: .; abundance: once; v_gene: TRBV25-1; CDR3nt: TGTGCCAGCAGTGATCCGTCCCGGGAGCAGTTCTTC; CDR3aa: CASSDPSREQFF
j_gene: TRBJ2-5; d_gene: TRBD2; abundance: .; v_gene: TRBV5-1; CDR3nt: TGCGCCAGCAGCTCGGGGGCCGGGGGGGCGGTAGGAGAGACCCAGTACTTC; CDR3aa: CASSSGAGGAVGETQYF
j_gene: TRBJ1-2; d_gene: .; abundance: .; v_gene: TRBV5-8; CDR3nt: TGTGCCAGCAGCTTGGGACAGCGCGCTAACTATGGCTACACCTTC; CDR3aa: CASSLGQRANYGYTF
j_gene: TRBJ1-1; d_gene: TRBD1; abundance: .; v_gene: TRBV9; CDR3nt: TGTGCCAGCAGCGGCGGACAGGGGGAGTCTGAAGCTTTCTTT; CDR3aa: CASSGGQGESEAFF
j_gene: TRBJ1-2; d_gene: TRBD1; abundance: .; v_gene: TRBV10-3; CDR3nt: TGTGCCATCAGTGAGTCGGGACAGGGAGGCTACACCTTC; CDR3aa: CAISESGQGGYTF
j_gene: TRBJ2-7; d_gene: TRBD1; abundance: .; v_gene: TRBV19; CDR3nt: TGTGCCAGTAGTATTAGGACAGGACCGGCCTACGAGCAGTACTTC; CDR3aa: CASSIRTGPAYEQYF
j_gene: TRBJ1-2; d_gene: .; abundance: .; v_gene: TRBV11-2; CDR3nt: TGTGCCAGCAGCTTAGAGTTACAGCCCTATGGCTACACCTTC; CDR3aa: CASSLELQPYGYTF
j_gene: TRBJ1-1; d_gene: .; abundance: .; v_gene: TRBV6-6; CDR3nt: TGTGCCAGCAATGGGCCTCTTCAGGGGAGCACTGAAGCTTTCTTT; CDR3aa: CASNGPLQGSTEAFF
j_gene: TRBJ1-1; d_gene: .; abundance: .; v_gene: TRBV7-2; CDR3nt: TGTGCCAGCAGCCTCCAGGAAAACACTGAAGCTTTCTTT; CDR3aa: CASSLQENTEAFF
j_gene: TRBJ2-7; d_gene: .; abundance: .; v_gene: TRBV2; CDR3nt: TGTGCCAGCAGCAAAGAGAGGGGGGAGCAGTACTTC; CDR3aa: CASSKERGEQYF
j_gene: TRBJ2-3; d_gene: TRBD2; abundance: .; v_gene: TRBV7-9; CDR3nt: TGTGCCAGCAGCTTACCCCAACTAGCGGCAGATACGCAGTATTTT; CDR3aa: CASSLPQLAADTQYF
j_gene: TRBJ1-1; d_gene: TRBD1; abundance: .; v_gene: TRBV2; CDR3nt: TGTGCCAGCAGTGAAGAGTCAGGGGGCACTGAAGCTTTCTTT; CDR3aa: CASSEESGGTEAFF
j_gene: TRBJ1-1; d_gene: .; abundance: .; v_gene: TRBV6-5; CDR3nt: TGTGCCAGCAGCTACGGACTCACAGCGAACACTGAAGCTTTCTTT; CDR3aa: CASSYGLTANTEAFF
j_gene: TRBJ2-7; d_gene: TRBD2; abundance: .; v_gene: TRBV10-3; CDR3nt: TGTGCCATCAGTGGGGGCGGGAGTAAAAAACCCGAGCAGTACTTC; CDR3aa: CAISGGGSKKPEQYF
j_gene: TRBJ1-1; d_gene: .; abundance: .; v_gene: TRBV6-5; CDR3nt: TGTGCCAGCAGTTACCCGGGTTCTTTGAACACTGAAGCTTTCTTT; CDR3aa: CASSYPGSLNTEAFF
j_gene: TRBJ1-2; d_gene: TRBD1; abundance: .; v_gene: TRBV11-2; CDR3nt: TGTGCCAGCAGAAGCAGGGGGGAATACTATGGCTACACCTTC; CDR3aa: CASRSRGEYYGYTF
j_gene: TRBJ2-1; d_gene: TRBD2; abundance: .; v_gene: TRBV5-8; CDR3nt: TGTGCCAGCCAGAGGACTAGCGGCTACAATGAGCAGTTCTTC; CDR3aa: CASQRTSGYNEQFF
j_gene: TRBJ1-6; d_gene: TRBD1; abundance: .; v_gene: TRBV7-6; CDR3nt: TGTGCCAGGATTACCGGGACAGGGACCTATAATTCACCCCTCCACTTT; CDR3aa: CARITGTGTYNSPLHF
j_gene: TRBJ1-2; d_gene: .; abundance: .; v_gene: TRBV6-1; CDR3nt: TGTGCCAGCCGAACCCCGCAGCGAAACTATGGCTACACCTTC; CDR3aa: CASRTPQRNYGYTF
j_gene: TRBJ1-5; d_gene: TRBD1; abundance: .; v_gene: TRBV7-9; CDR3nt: TGTGCCAGCAGCTCAGGGGGCCAGCAGCCCCAGCATTTT; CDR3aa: CASSSGGQQPQHF
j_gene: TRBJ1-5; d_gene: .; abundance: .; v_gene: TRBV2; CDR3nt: TGTGCCAGCAGGGACAGCCGTGGAGGCAATCAGCCCCAGCATTTT; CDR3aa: CASRDSRGGNQPQHF
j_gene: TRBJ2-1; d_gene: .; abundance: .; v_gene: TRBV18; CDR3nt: TGTGCCAGCTCCCAGGGGTCTCCCGCGGGTGAGCAGTTCTTC; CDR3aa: CASSQGSPAGEQFF
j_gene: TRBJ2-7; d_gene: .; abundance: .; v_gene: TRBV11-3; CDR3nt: TGTGCCAGCAGCTTAGTGCGGGTTGCCTACGAGCAGTACTTC; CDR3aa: CASSLVRVAYEQYF
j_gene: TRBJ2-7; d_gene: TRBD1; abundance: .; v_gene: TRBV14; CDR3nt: TGTGCCAGCAGCCAAGATGTCAGGAGACAGGGGAGGTACGAGCAGTACTTC; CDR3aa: CASSQDVRRQGRYEQYF
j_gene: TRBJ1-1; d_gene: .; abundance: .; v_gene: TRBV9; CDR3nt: TGTGCCAGCAGCGCCTCTGGGGGGATGAACACTGAAGCTTTCTTT; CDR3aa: CASSASGGMNTEAFF
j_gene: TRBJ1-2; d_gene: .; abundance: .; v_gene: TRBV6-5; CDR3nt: TGTGCCAGCAGTTACGCGGTCGGGAACTATGGCTACACCTTC; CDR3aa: CASSYAVGNYGYTF
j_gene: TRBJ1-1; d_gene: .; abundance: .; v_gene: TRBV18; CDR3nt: TGTGCCAGCTCACCGCTACAGGGTCATGAAGCTTTCTTT; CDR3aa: CASSPLQGHEAFF
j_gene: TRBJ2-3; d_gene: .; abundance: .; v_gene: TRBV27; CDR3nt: TGTGCCAGCAGTTTAACGGGGGAAAAAGCCCATACGCAGTATTTT; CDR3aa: CASSLTGEKAHTQYF
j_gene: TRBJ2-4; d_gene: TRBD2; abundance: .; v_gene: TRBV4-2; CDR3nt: TGTGCCAGCAGCCAAGAGGGACGGGGGGTGAAAAACATTCAGTACTTC; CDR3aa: CASSQEGRGVKNIQYF
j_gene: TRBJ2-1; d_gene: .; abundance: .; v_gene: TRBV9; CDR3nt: TGTGCCAGCAGCGTAAGTACACAGGTCCCCCTCGAGGTGGAGCAGTTCTTC; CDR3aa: CASSVSTQVPLEVEQFF
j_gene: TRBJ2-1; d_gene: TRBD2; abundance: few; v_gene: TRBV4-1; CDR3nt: TGCGCCAGCAGCCAGGTGGATATGGGACTAGCGGGAGGCAATGAGCAGTTCTTC; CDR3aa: CASSQVDMGLAGGNEQFF